Below, 10 T cell receptor beta chains from the same sample are listed, as sequenced in a study of blood T cell repertoires in COVID-19. The repertoire was sequenced with immunoSEQ multiplex PCR; TCRdb's copy has only in-frame clones and lacks some. This table has 200,000 to 300,000 clones, approximately 90% appearing once. The material sequenced was PBMCs or T cells enriched from blood (not recorded which). The source is a woman aged 25-40 years who had recovered from COVID-19.

The V call is TRBV5-6, the J call TRBJ2-1; 8 bases match TRBD2. The CDR3 is 13 amino acids. The V segment lost 3 bases and the J segment 7 bases; nucleotides outside the gene matches: 3. Germline V gene lookup returns CDR1 SGHDT and CDR2 YYEEEE. Written as DNA, the CDR3 is TGTGCCAGCAGCTCGGGGGGGAGAAATGAGCAGTTCTTC. It is translated as CASSSGGRNEQFF. Combining the CDR3 with reference TRBV5-6 and TRBJ2-1 gives the whole variable domain DAGVTQSPTHLIKTRGQQVTLRCSPKSGHDTVSWYQQALGQGPQFIFQYYEEEERQRGNFPDRFSGHQFPNYSSELNVNALLLGDSALYLCASSSGGRNEQFFGPGTRLTVL.

V usage is TRBV7-2 and J usage is TRBJ2-7; 9 bases are shared with TRBD1. The J segment lost 0 bases and the V segment lost 1 base, leaving 7 bases of the junction unmatched. CDR1 SGHTA and CDR2 FQGNSA come from the germline V gene. This CDR3 has 17 residues. The CDR3 region has the DNA TGTGCCAGCAGCTTAGTAGGGTTGACAGGGGGCTCCTACGAGCAGTACTTC. It is translated as CASSLVGLTGGSYEQYF.

The V gene is TRBV9, the J gene TRBJ1-6, with a weak D call TRBD1 (5 bases). The germline V gene encodes CDR1 SGDLS and CDR2 YYNGEE. The CDR3 is 15 amino acids. The germline V and J ends were trimmed by 0 bases and 10 bases, with 14 bases remaining between them. The CDR3 region is CASSVAGHSRSPLHF. The DNA for the CDR3 is TGTGCCAGCAGCGTAGCTGGACATAGTAGATCACCCCTCCACTTT.

The chain is built from TRBV20-1 and TRBJ1-6, with TRBD1 matching 7 bases. CDR3 length: 11 residues. Germline trimming cut 8 bases from V and 9 bases from J; bases unmatched to any gene: 4. Germline-derived CDR1 and CDR2 are DFQATT and SNEGSKA (reference sequence). For the CDR3, the DNA is TGCAGTCCGGGACAGACTTCACCCCTCCACTTT. This translates into CSPGQTSPLHF.

The V and J genes are TRBV30 and TRBJ1-5; perhaps TRBD1 as D (5 bases). Germline V CDR1 and CDR2: GTSNPN, SVGIG (reference sequence). The CDR3 runs to 14 residues. V lost 3 bases and J 5 bases, leaving 14 bases between the germline ends. CDR3 nucleotide sequence: TGTGCCTGGAGGGGGCCAGGGAGGGATCAGCCCCAGCATTTT. Translating gives CAWRGPGRDQPQHF. Using reference TRBV30 and TRBJ1-5 for the parts outside the CDR3, the full variable domain is SQTIHQWPATLVQPVGSPLSLECTVEGTSNPNLYWYRQAAGRGLQLLFYSVGIGQISSEVPQNLSASRPQDRQFILSSKKLLLSDSGFYLCAWRGPGRDQPQHFGDGTRLSIL.

The chain combines TRBV27 with TRBJ1-1; 8 bases align to TRBD1. This CDR3 contains 14 residues. V dropped 5 bases and J dropped 1; count of bases not matched to a gene: 3. Per the germline V gene, CDR1 is MNHEY and CDR2 is SMNVEV (reference sequence). The CDR3 is CASSGQGQNTEAFF. The CDR3 DNA reads TGTGCCAGCAGTGGACAGGGACAGAACACTGAAGCTTTCTTT.

The gene calls are TRBV24-1 and TRBJ2-5, with no clear D. The V gene's germline CDR1 is KGHDR and CDR2 SFDVKD. This CDR3 comprises 13 residues. Trimming removed 7 bases from V and 5 bases from J, with 13 bases in between. The CDR3 nucleotides read TGTGCCACCAGGCCATCCGGGTGGGAGACCCAGTACTTC. Amino acids: CATRPSGWETQYF.

The rearrangement uses TRBV30 and TRBJ1-1; D remains unclear. Germline loops: CDR1 GTSNPN, CDR2 SVGIG (reference sequence). The CDR3 is 14 residues long. The V end lost 0 bases, the J end lost 3 bases, and 11 bases lay between the germline ends. The CDR3 DNA is TGTGCCTGGAGTGTATCGAGCGGGGACACTGAAGCTTTCTTT. Amino acids: CAWSVSSGDTEAFF.

In this sample, this clone turned up once. J is TRBJ2-2 and V is TRBV9; 9 bases match TRBD1. V was pared by 3 bases and J by 5 bases, with 5 bases of the junction left unmatched. This CDR3 region has 15 residues. From germline, CDR1 is SGDLS and CDR2 YYNGEE. The DNA for the CDR3 is TGTGCCAGCAGCGCAACCGGGACAGGGACCGGGGAGCTGTTTTTT. Its protein product is CASSATGTGTGELFF.

The gene calls are TRBV5-1 and TRBJ1-6; 10 bases match TRBD1. The CDR3 extends over 16 amino acids. CDR1 is SGHRS and CDR2 is YFSETQ in the germline V gene. With 2 bases clipped from V and 7 bases from J, the junction kept 6 bases outside the gene matches. CDR3 nucleotides: TGCGCCAGCAGCTTCCTACCGGGACAGGGGAATTCACCCCTCCACTTT. Encoded protein: CASSFLPGQGNSPLHF.